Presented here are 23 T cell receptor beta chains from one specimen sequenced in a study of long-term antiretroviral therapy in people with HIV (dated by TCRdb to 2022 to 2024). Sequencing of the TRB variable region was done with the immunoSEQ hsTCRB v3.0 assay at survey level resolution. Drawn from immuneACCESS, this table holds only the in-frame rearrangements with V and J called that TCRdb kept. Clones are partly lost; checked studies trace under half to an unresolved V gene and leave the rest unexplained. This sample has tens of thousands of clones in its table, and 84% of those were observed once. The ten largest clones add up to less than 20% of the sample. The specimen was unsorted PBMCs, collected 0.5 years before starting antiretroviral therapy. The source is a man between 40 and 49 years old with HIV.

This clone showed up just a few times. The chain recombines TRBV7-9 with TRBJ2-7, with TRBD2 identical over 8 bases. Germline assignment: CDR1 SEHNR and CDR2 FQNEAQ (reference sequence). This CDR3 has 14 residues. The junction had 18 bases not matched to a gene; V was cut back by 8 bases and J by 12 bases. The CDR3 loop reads CASGTSGSPTEGYF. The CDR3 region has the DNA TGTGCCAGCGGAACTAGCGGCTCCCCCACAGAGGGGTACTTC.

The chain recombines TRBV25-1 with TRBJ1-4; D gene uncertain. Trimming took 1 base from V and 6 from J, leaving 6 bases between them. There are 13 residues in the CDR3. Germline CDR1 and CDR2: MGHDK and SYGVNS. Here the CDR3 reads CASSEFPYEKLFF. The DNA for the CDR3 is TGTGCCAGCAGTGAATTCCCTTATGAAAAACTGTTTTTT.

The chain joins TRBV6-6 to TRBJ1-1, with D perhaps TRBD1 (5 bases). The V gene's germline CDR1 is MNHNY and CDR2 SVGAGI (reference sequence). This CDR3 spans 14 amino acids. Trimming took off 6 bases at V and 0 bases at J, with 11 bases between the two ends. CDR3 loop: CASSLTVMNTEAFF. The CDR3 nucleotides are TGTGCCAGCAGCTTGACAGTCATGAACACTGAAGCTTTCTTT.

The CDR3 loop reads CASRGERGQPQHF. In DNA, the CDR3 is TGCGCCAGCAGAGGGGAACGGGGTCAGCCCCAGCATTTT. The chain employs TRBV10-2 and TRBJ1-5; D may be TRBD1 (5 bases). V gave up 6 bases and J gave up 6 bases, with 12 bases separating them. This CDR3 region has 13 residues. Germline V CDR1 and CDR2: WSHSY, SAAADI.

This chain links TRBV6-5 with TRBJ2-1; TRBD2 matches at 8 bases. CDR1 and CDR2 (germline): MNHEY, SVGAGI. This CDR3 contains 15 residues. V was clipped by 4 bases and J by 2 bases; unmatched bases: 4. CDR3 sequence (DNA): TGTGCCAGCAGTTCCGGGACTAGAGCCTACAATGAGCAGTTCTTC. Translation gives CASSSGTRAYNEQFF.

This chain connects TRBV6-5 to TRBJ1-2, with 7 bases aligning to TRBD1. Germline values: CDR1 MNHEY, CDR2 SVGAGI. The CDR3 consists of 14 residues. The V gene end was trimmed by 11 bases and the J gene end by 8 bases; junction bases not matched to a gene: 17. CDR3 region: CAAGRQGGFEGYTF. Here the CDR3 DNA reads TGTGCCGCCGGGAGGCAGGGGGGATTCGAGGGCTACACCTTC.

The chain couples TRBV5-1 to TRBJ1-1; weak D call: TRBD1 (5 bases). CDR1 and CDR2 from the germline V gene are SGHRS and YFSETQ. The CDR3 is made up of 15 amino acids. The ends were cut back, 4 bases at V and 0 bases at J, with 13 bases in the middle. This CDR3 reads CASSTGPTMNTEAFF. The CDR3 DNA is TGCGCCAGCAGCACGGGACCGACCATGAACACTGAAGCTTTCTTT.

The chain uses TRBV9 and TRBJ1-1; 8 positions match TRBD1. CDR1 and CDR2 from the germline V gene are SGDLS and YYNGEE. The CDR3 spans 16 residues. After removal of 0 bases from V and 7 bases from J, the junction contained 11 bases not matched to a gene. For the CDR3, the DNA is TGTGCCAGCAGCGTAGGGGGACAGGTAGAACAAGGTGAAGCTTTCTTT. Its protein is CASSVGGQVEQGEAFF.

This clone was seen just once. The CDR3 loop is CASIHGTGSIYEQYF. The CDR3 DNA follows: TGTGCCAGCATTCACGGGACAGGGTCGATCTACGAGCAGTACTTC. V usage is TRBV2 and J usage is TRBJ2-7; 9 positions match TRBD1. The CDR3 sequence is 15 residues long. V was pared by 7 bases and J by 3 bases, with 10 bases of the junction left unmatched. Germline V lookup: CDR1 SNHLY, CDR2 FYNNEI.

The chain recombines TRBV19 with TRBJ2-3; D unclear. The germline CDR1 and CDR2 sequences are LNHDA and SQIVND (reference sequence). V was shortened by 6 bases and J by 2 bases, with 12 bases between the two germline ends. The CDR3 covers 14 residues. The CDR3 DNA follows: TGTGCCAGTAGGCCGAAGGGTCACACAGATACGCAGTATTTT. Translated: CASRPKGHTDTQYF.

The CDR3 region has the DNA TGTGCCAGCAGCCACCCAAATCAGCCCCAGCATTTT. Translating gives CASSHPNQPQHF. The rearrangement links TRBV7-9 to TRBJ1-5; D call uncertain. Germline CDR1 and CDR2: SEHNR and FQNEAQ (reference sequence). CDR3 length: 12 residues. V was shortened by 5 bases and J by 4 bases, with 6 bases between the two germline ends.

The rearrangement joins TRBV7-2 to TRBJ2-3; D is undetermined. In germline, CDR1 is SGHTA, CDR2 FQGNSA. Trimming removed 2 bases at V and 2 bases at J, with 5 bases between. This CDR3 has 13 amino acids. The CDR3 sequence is CASSLLLTDTQYF. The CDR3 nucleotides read TGTGCCAGCAGCTTACTTCTCACAGATACGCAGTATTTT.

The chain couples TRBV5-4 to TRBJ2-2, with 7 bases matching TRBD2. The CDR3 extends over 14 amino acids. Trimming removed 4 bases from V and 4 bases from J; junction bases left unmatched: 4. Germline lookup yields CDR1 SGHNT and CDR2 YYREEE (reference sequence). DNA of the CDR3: TGTGCCAGCAGCCCCGGACTAGTCACCGGGGAGCTGTTTTTT. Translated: CASSPGLVTGELFF.

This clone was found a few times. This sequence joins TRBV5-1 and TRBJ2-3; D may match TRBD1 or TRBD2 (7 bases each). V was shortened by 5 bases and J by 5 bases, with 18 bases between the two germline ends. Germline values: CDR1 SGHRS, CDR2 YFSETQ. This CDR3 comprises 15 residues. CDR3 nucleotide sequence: TGCGCCAGCAGTCCTGGGAGGGGGCAGGGAGATACGCAGTATTTT. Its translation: CASSPGRGQGDTQYF.

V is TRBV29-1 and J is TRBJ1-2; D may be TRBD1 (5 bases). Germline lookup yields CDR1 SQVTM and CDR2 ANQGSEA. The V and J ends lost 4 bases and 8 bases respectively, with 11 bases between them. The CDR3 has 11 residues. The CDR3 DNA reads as TGCAGCGTTGTAAAAGGGGAGGGCTACACCTTC. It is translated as CSVVKGEGYTF.

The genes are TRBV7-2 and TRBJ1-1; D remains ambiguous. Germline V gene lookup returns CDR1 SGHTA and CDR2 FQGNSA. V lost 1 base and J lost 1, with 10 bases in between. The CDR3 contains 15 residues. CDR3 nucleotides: TGTGCCAGCAGCTTAGAAGCGGTTACGAACACTGAAGCTTTCTTT. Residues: CASSLEAVTNTEAFF.

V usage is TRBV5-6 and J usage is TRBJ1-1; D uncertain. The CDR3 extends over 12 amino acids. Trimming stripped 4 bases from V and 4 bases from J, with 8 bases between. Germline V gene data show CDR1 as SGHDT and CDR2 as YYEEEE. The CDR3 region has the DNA TGTGCCAGCAGCGCCTCCCCCACTGAAGCTTTCTTT. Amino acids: CASSASPTEAFF.

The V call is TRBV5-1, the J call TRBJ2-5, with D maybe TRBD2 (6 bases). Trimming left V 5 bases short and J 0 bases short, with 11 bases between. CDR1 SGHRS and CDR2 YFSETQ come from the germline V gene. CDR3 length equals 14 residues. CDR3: CASREGQYQETQYF. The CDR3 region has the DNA TGCGCCAGCAGGGAGGGGCAGTACCAAGAGACCCAGTACTTC.

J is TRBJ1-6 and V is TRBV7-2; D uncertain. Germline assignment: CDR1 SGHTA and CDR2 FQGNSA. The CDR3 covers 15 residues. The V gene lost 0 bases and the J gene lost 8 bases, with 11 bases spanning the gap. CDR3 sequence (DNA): TGTGCCAGCAGCTTAGCGTCAGGACGGGATTCACCCCTCCACTTT. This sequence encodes CASSLASGRDSPLHF.

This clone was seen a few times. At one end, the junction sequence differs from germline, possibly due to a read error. DNA for the CDR3: TGTGCCAGCAGTCCTCGGACTAGGGGGATCGGGGGCCTCTTC. It is translated as CASSPRTRGIGGLF. The V and J genes are TRBV28 and TRBJ2-1, with D perhaps matching TRBD2 (7 bases). Germline V lookup: CDR1 MDHEN, CDR2 SYDVKM. CDR3 length equals 14 residues.

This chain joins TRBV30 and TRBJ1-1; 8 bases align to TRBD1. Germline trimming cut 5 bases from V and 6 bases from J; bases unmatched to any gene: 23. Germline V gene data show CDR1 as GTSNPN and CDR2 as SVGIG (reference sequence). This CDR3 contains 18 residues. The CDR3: CAWVGFTDRAFPFSEAFF. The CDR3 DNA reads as TGTGCCTGGGTAGGATTTACGGACAGGGCCTTCCCCTTTTCTGAAGCTTTCTTT.

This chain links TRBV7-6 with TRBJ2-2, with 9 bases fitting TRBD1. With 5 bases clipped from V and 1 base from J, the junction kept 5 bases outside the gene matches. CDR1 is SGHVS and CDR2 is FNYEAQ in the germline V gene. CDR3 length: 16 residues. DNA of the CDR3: TGTGCCAGCAGCCTATCGGACAGGGGGAACACCGGGGAGCTGTTTTTT. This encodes CASSLSDRGNTGELFF.

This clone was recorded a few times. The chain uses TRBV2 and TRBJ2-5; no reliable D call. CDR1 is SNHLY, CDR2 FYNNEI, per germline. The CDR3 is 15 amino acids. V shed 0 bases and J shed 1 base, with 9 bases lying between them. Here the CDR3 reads CASSEAQAGQETQYF. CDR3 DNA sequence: TGTGCCAGCAGTGAAGCGCAGGCAGGCCAAGAGACCCAGTACTTC.